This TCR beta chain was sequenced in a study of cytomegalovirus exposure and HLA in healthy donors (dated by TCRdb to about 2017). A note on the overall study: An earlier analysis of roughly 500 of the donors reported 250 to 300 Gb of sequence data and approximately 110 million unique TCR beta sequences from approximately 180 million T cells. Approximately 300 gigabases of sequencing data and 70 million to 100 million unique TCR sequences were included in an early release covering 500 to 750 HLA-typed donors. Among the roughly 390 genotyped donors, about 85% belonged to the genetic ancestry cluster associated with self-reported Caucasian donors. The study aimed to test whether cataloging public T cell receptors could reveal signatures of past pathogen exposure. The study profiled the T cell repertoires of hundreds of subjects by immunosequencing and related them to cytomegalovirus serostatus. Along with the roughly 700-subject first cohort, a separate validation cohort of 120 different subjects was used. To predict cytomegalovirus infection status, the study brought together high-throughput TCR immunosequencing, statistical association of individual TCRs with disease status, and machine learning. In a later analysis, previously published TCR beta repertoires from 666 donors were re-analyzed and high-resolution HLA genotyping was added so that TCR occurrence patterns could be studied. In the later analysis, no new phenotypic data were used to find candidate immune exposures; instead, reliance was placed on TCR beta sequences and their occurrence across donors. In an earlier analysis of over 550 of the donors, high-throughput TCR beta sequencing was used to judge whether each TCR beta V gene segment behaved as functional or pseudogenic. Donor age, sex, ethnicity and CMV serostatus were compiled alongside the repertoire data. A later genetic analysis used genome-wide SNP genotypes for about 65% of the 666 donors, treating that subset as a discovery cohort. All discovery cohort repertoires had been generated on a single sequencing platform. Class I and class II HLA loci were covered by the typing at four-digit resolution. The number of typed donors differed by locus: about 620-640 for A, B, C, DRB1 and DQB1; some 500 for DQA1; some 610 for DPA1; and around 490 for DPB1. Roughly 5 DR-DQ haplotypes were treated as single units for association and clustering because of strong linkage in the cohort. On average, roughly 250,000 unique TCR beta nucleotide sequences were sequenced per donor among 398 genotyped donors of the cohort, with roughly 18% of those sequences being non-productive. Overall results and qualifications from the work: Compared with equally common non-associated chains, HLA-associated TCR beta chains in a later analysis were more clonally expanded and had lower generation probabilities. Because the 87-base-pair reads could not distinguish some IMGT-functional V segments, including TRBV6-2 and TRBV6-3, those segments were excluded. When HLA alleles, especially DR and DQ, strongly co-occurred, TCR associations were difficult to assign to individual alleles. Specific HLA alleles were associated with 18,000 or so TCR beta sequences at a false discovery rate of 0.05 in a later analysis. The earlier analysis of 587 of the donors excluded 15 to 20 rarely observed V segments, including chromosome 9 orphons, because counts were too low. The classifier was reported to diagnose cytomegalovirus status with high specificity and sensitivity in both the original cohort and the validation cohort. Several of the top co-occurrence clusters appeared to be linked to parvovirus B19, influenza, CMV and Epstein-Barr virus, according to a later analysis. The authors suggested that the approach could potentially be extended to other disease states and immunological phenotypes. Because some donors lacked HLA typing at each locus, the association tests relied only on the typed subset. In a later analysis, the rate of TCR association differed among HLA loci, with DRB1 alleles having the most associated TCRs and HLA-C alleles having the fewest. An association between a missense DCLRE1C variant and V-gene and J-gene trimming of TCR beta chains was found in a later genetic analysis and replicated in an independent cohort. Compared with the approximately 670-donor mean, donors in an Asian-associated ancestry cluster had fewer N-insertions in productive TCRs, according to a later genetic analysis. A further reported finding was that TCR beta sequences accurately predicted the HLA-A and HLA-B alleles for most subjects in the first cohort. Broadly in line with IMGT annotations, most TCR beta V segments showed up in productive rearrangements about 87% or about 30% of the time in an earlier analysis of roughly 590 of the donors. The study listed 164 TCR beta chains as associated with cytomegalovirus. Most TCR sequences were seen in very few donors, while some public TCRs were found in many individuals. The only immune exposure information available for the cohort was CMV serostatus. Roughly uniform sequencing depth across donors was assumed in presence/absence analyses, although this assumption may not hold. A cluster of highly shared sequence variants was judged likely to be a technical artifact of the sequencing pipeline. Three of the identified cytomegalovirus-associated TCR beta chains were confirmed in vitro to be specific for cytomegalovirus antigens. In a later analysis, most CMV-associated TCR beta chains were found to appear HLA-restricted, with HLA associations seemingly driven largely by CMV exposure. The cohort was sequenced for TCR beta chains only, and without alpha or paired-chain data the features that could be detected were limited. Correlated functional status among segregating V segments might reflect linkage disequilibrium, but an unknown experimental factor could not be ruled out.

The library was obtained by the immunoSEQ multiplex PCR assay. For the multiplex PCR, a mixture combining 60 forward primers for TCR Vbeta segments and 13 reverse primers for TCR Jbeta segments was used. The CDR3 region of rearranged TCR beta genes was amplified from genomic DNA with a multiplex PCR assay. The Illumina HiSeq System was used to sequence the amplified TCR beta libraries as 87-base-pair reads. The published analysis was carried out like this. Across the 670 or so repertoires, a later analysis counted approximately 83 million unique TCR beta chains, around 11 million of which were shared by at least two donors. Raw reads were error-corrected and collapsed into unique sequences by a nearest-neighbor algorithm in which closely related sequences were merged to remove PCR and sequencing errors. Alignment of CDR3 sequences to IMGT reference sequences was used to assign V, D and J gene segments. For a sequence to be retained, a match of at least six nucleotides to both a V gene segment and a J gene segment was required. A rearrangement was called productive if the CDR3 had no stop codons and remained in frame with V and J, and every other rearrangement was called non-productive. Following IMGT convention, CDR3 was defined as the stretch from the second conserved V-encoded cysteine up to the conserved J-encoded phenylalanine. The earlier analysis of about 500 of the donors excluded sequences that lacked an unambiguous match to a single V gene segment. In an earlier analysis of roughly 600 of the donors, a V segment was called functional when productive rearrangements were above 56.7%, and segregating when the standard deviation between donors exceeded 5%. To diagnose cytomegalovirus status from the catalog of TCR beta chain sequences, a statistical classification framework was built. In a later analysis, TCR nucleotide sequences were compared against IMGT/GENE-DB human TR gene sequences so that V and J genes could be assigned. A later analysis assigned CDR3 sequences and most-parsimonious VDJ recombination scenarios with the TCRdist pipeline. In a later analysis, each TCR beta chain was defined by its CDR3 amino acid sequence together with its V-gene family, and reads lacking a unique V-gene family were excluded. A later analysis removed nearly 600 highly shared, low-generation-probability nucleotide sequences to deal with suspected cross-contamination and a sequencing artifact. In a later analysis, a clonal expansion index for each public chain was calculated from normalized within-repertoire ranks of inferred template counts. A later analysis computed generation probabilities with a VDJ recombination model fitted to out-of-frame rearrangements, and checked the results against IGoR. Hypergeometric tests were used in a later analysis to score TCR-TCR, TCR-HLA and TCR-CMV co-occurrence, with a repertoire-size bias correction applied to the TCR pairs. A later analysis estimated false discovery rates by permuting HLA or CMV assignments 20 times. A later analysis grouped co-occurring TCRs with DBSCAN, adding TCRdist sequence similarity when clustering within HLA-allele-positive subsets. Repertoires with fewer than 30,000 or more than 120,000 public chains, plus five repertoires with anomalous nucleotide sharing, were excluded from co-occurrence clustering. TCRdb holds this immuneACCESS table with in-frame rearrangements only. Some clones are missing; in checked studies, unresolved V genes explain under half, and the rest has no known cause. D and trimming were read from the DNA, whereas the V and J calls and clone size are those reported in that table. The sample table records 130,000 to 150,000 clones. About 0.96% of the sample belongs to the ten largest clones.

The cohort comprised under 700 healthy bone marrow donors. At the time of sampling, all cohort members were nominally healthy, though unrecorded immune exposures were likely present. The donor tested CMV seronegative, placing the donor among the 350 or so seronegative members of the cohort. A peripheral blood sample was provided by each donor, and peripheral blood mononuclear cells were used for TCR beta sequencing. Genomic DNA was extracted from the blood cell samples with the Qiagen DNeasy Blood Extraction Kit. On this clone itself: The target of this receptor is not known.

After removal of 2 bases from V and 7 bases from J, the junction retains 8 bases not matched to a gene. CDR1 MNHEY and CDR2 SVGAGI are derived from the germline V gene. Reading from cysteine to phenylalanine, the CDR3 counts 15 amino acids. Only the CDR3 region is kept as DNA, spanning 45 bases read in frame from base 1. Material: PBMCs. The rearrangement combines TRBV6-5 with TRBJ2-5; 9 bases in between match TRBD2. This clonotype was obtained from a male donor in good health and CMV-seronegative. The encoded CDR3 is CASSYRLAGTGTQYF. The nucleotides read TGTGCCAGCAGTTACAGGCTAGCGGGAACGGGGACCCAGTACTTC.